This T cell receptor beta chain was sequenced in a study of cytomegalovirus exposure and HLA in healthy donors. Although they were nominally healthy when sampled, donors likely had unrecorded immune exposures. Regarding the study as a whole: TCR beta V- and J-gene trimming, according to a later analysis, was linked to a missense DCLRE1C variant.

On this clone itself: The antigen is unknown.

The CDR3 consists of 15 residues. Trimming at V came to 7 bases and at J to 5 bases, leaving 8 bases not matched to a gene. Germline CDR1 is MNHEY and CDR2 is SMNVEV (reference sequence). 60 Vbeta and 13 Jbeta primers were used in PCR. Libraries were prepared by immunoSEQ multiplex PCR; TCRdb keeps only in-frame clonotypes and omits some of them. In the table there are about 130,000 clones, more than 60% of which are singletons. The chain has TRBV27 and TRBJ2-2; 9 bases are shared with TRBD1. The sample consisted of PBMCs. The TCR comes from a woman aged 40 to 50 in good health and CMV-seropositive. CDR3 bases: TGTGCCAGCATCGGACAGGGGATAAGGACCGGGGAGCTGTTTTTT. This encodes CASIGQGIRTGELFF.